This T cell receptor (beta chain) was documented in a study of human T cells and chemical hapten exposure. The overall study: Sensitizing treatment utilized 2% DPC over a 2 cm by 2 cm portion of upper inner arm skin.

Indicated time point: patch test 3, about 24 weeks after DPC sensitization. The treatment was: therapeutic diphenylcyclopropenone sensitization with weekly scalp DPC. MiXCR, applied by TCRdb to the RACE reads, yields one record per CDR3 protein. Found here are 97,000 or so distinct CDR3 sequences, roughly 27% of them singletons; the top ten hold 10%. V lost 3 bases, J lost 4 bases, and 11 bases lay in between. The CDR3 covers 14 residues. This clonotype appeared a single time. The receptor comes from a man aged 40-49 years with alopecia areata. Some clones in this sample may be carry-over from other donors' samples. Sequences were derived from whole blood, sampled in connection with sensitization to the hapten diphenylcyclopropenone (DPC). The chain is built from TRBV12-3 or TRBV12-4 and TRBJ2-3, with D hard to call. The CDR3 spells CASSLVGMSDTQYF. CDR3 DNA sequence: TGTGCCAGCAGTTTGGTCGGAATGTCAGATACGCAGTATTTT.